The 27 T cell receptor beta chains reported below all come from one sample, sequenced in a study of vaccination and CD4 T cells after COVID-19. No antigens are known for them. The Oncomine TCR Beta short-read assay sequenced DNA from cultured CD4+ T cells. MiXCR was run by TCRdb on the PCR reads, yielding one entry per CDR3 protein. The data contain about 26,000 distinct CDR3 sequences, about 41% of them seen just once; the ten biggest clones take up approximately 11%. Regarding treatment: approximately nine-day PBMC culture with coronavirus spike peptide pools or control peptides (ViraFEST assay). The sequenced material came from CD4+ T cells from blood, cultured in vitro. These receptors were collected from a human donor who had recovered from COVID-19.

This clonotype was seen more than once but under ten times. The chain employs TRBV20-1 and TRBJ2-2; D not resolved. The CDR3 spans 12 residues. Trimming pared 7 bases from V and 0 bases from J, leaving 6 bases between. The germline gives CDR1 DFQATT, CDR2 SNEGSKA (reference sequence). This chain's CDR3 is CSGSSNTGELFF. The CDR3, as DNA: TGCAGTGGGTCCTCGAACACCGGGGAGCTGTTTTTT.

Notes on this clonotype: One end of the junction fails to match germline, which may point to a read error. The chain links TRBV7-2 to TRBJ1-2; 9 nucleotides match TRBD1. The V gene's germline CDR1 is SGHTA and CDR2 FQGNSA. This CDR3 comprises 13 residues. The CDR3 reads CAGSFRTGDGYTF. The CDR3 DNA is TGTGCCGGCAGCTTCCGGACAGGGGATGGCTACACCTTC.

The J gene is TRBJ1-1, the V gene TRBV20-1; D is perhaps TRBD1 (6 bases). With 6 bases removed from V and 14 bases from J, the gap between germline ends came to 13 bases. The CDR3 runs 9 residues. Germline V CDR1 and CDR2: DFQATT, SNEGSKA (reference sequence). The CDR3 sequence: CSAKHQGFF. In DNA form, the CDR3 reads TGCAGTGCGAAACACCAGGGGTTCTTT.

This chain uses TRBV7-2 with TRBJ2-3, with 8 bases lining up with TRBD2. From germline, CDR1 is SGHTA and CDR2 FQGNSA. V lost 5 bases to trimming and J lost 5 bases; unmatched junction nucleotides: 18. CDR3 length equals 18 residues. CDR3 in amino acids: CASSLRGRAGVGGDTQYF. The CDR3 coding sequence is TGTGCCAGCAGCCTTCGGGGGAGAGCGGGAGTAGGGGGAGATACGCAGTATTTT.

The chain employs TRBV7-8 and TRBJ2-3; 9 bases match TRBD1. Trimming at V came to 5 bases and at J to 3 bases, leaving 9 bases not matched to a gene. The CDR3 consists of 16 residues. Germline lookup yields CDR1 SGHVS and CDR2 FQNEAQ. The CDR3 DNA sequence: TGTGCCAGCAGCCTGCACCGGGACAGGGAGACAGATACGCAGTATTTT. Translation gives CASSLHRDRETDTQYF.

This chain joins TRBV7-2 and TRBJ1-5; 8 nucleotides match TRBD1. The CDR3 extends over 16 amino acids. The V gene's germline CDR1 is SGHTA and CDR2 FQGNSA. J lost 2 bases, V lost 5 bases, and 8 bases had no gene match. CDR3 in DNA: TGTGCCAGCAGCAAGTGGCAGGGGGCCGGCAATCAGCCCCAGCATTTT. Protein product: CASSKWQGAGNQPQHF. The variable domain in full, completed from reference TRBV7-2 and TRBJ1-5, reads GAGVSQSPSNKVTEKGKDVELRCDPISGHTALYWYRQSLGQGLEFLIYFQGNSAPDKSGLPSDRFSAERTGGSVSTLTIQRTQQEDSAVYLCASSKWQGAGNQPQHFGDGTRLSIL.

This chain joins TRBV7-2 and TRBJ2-7; 7 bases are a match to TRBD1. This CDR3 is 16 amino acids long. CDR1 is SGHTA and CDR2 is FQGNSA in the germline V gene. Germline trimming cut 4 bases from V and 0 bases from J; bases unmatched to any gene: 9. The CDR3 DNA sequence: TGTGCCAGCAGCTACGCCTCCGGGACAGACTCCTACGAGCAGTACTTC. Amino acid sequence: CASSYASGTDSYEQYF.

The rearrangement joins TRBV20-1 to TRBJ1-5; D is ambiguous. From germline, CDR1 is DFQATT and CDR2 SNEGSKA (reference sequence). The CDR3 covers 13 residues. V gave up 0 bases and J gave up 2 bases, with 5 bases separating them. The DNA for the CDR3 is TGCAGTGCTAGAGACTCAGGCAATCAGCCCCAGCATTTT. The encoded protein is CSARDSGNQPQHF.

The chain recombines TRBV6-5 with TRBJ2-7; 7 bases fit TRBD2. The length of the CDR3 is 16 residues. The J segment lost 2 bases and the V segment lost 0 bases, leaving 7 bases of the junction unmatched. The V gene's germline CDR1 is MNHEY and CDR2 SVGAGI. The CDR3 DNA follows: TGTGCCAGCAGTTACTCGAGTGCTAGCGGAACCTACGAGCAGTACTTC. This codes for CASSYSSASGTYEQYF.

This clonotype was picked up a small number of times. The V and J genes are TRBV24-1 and TRBJ2-5; weak D call: TRBD1 (6 bases). Germline values: CDR1 KGHDR, CDR2 SFDVKD. This CDR3 spans 16 amino acids. Trimming stripped 3 bases from V and 3 bases from J, with 16 bases between. CDR3 loop: CATSDIGGWGKETQYF. In DNA, the CDR3 is TGTGCCACCAGTGATATAGGGGGATGGGGCAAAGAGACCCAGTACTTC.

This chain joins TRBV18 and TRBJ1-1, with TRBD1 as a possible D gene (5 bases). Germline CDR1 KGHSH, CDR2 LQKENI. The CDR3 has 12 amino acids. V shed 2 bases and J shed 4 bases, with 5 bases lying between them. CDR3 bases: TGTGCCAGCTCACCAGGGACCACTGAAGCTTTCTTT. It specifies CASSPGTTEAFF.

The rearrangement links TRBV7-2 to TRBJ1-3; TRBD1 might be the D (6 bases). The CDR3 spans 16 residues. Trimming shortened V by 3 bases and J by 2 bases, and 14 bases separated the two germline ends. The germline gives CDR1 SGHTA, CDR2 FQGNSA. CDR3 amino acids: CASSLTTGQAGNTIYF. The CDR3 nucleotides are TGTGCCAGCAGCTTGACTACAGGGCAGGCTGGAAACACCATATATTTT.

This chain joins TRBV6-5 and TRBJ2-7; tentatively, D is TRBD1 (6 bases). CDR1 MNHEY and CDR2 SVGAGI come from the germline V gene. The V end was cut by 2 bases, the J end by 2 bases, with 22 bases between. The CDR3 has 18 amino acids. The DNA of the CDR3 is TGTGCCAGCAGTTACCCCCGTCCCGGACAGTCGGACCCCTACGAGCAGTACTTC. Translating it yields CASSYPRPGQSDPYEQYF.

The rearrangement uses TRBV28 and TRBJ2-1; D is uncertain. The germline V gene encodes CDR1 MDHEN and CDR2 SYDVKM. Trimming pared 5 bases from V and 3 bases from J, leaving 8 bases between. There are 13 residues in the CDR3. The CDR3 region is CASSGAIYNEQFF. The CDR3 DNA reads TGTGCCAGCAGTGGAGCAATCTACAATGAGCAGTTCTTC.

This clonotype was seen more than once but under ten times. The gene calls are TRBV7-2 and TRBJ1-2; D gene uncertain. This CDR3 contains 13 residues. The germline V and J ends were trimmed by 3 bases and 2 bases, with 7 bases remaining between them. Germline CDR1 and CDR2: SGHTA and FQGNSA. The CDR3 protein is CASSFYQNYGYTF. CDR3 nucleotides: TGTGCCAGCAGCTTTTACCAGAACTATGGCTACACCTTC. The full variable domain, with the rest looked up from reference TRBV7-2 and TRBJ1-2, is GAGVSQSPSNKVTEKGKDVELRCDPISGHTALYWYRQSLGQGLEFLIYFQGNSAPDKSGLPSDRFSAERTGGSVSTLTIQRTQQEDSAVYLCASSFYQNYGYTFGSGTRLTVV.

This clonotype came up a few times. The chain uses TRBV7-9 and TRBJ1-2; D might be TRBD1 (5 bases). With 5 bases removed from V and 4 bases from J, the gap between germline ends came to 17 bases. Germline CDR1 reads SEHNR; CDR2 reads FQNEAQ (reference sequence). The CDR3 spans 15 residues. Here the CDR3 DNA reads TGTGCCAGCAGCCCAAATTCGCGGGACGGCTATGGCTACACCTTC. It translates to CASSPNSRDGYGYTF.

The gene calls are TRBV20-1 and TRBJ1-4, with 10 bases aligning to TRBD1. V lost 5 bases, J lost 4 bases, and 7 bases stayed unmatched. Germline V gives CDR1 DFQATT, CDR2 SNEGSKA (reference sequence). The CDR3 sequence is 15 residues long. Written as DNA, the CDR3 is TGCAGTGCTCCTGGACAGGGGGTCATTAATGAAAAACTGTTTTTT. Encoded protein: CSAPGQGVINEKLFF.

This clonotype came up a few times. The genes are TRBV6-5 and TRBJ1-1; no definite D call. CDR3 size: 13 residues. The germline V gene encodes CDR1 MNHEY and CDR2 SVGAGI. V was clipped by 2 bases and J by 5 bases, with 9 bases between them. The CDR3 DNA sequence: TGTGCCAGCAGTTACAACCGAGGGACTGAAGCTTTCTTT. Encoded protein: CASSYNRGTEAFF.

The V gene is TRBV2, the J gene TRBJ1-1; perhaps TRBD1 as D (6 bases). The germline V gene encodes CDR1 SNHLY and CDR2 FYNNEI. CDR3 length equals 15 residues. The V end was cut by 10 bases, the J end by 1 base, with 19 bases between. CDR3 sequence (DNA): TGTGCCAACAAGGGGGGCCGCGTGGGGAACACTGAAGCTTTCTTT. Translating gives CANKGGRVGNTEAFF.

This chain links TRBV20-1 with TRBJ2-7, with D perhaps matching TRBD1 (5 bases). The CDR3 contains 13 residues. The germline gives CDR1 DFQATT, CDR2 SNEGSKA (reference sequence). V lost 3 bases to trimming and J lost 5 bases, with 14 bases between them. The CDR3 is CSARTAGVHEQYF. Here the CDR3 DNA reads TGCAGTGCTAGGACAGCTGGGGTCCACGAGCAGTACTTC.

This clonotype showed up just once. The chain uses TRBV5-4 and TRBJ2-1, with D tentatively TRBD1 or TRBD2 (5 bases each). This CDR3 is 16 amino acids long. CDR1 SGHNT and CDR2 YYREEE come from the germline V gene (reference sequence). The V end lost 3 bases, the J end lost 0 bases, and 13 bases lay between the germline ends. For the CDR3, the DNA is TGTGCCAGCAGCTCTGGGGGAGCCAACTCCTACAATGAGCAGTTCTTC. Its protein is CASSSGGANSYNEQFF.

This clonotype appeared a few times. The chain is built from TRBV10-3 and TRBJ1-2; D may be TRBD1 (6 bases). Trimming removed 3 bases from V and 6 bases from J, with 14 bases in between. Germline CDR1 reads ENHRY; CDR2 reads SYGVKD. The CDR3 contains 14 residues. CDR3 DNA sequence: TGTGCCATCAGTGAAGGGGGGGCTAGCGATGGCTACACCTTC. As protein: CAISEGGASDGYTF.

The V call is TRBV28, the J call TRBJ2-3; 9 bases agree with TRBD2. CDR3 length: 15 amino acids. J gave up 3 bases and V 4 bases, and 5 bases lay outside the gene matches. The germline gives CDR1 MDHEN, CDR2 SYDVKM. The CDR3 nucleotides read TGTGCCAGCAGTTGGGGCGGGAGGGCTACAGATACGCAGTATTTT. Protein: CASSWGGRATDTQYF.

As concerns this clonotype: Germline and junction disagree at one end, which may indicate a read error. This sequence joins TRBV5-6 and TRBJ1-2; 7 bases fit TRBD1. Germline V gene lookup returns CDR1 SGHDT and CDR2 YYEEEE. The CDR3 runs to 10 residues. The CDR3 loop reads CASSQGQPYF. For the CDR3, the DNA is TGTGCCAGCAGCCAGGGACAGCCCTACTTC. Variable domain in full (rest from reference TRBV5-6 and TRBJ1-2): DAGVTQSPTHLIKTRGQQVTLRCSPKSGHDTVSWYQQALGQGPQFIFQYYEEEERQRGNFPDRFSGHQFPNYSSELNVNALLLGDSALYLCASSQGQPYFGSGTRLTVV.

This chain links TRBV6-2 or TRBV6-3 with TRBJ2-1; D is possibly TRBD1 (6 bases). The length of the CDR3 is 15 residues. V was shortened by 6 bases and J by 6 bases, with 18 bases between the two germline ends. The germline V gene encodes CDR1 MNHEY and CDR2 SVGEGT. CDR3 coding DNA: TGTGCCAGCAGGAAAACAGGGTTCGCTGGCAATGAGCAGTTCTTC. Amino acids: CASRKTGFAGNEQFF.

V and J are TRBV6-5 and TRBJ1-5; 7 positions agree with TRBD1. From germline, CDR1 is MNHEY and CDR2 SVGAGI. The length of the CDR3 is 15 residues. Trimming cost V 1 base and J 2 bases; bases outside gene matches: 2. The CDR3 DNA sequence: TGTGCCAGCAGTTACTTAGGGGGCGGCAATCAGCCCCAGCATTTT. Residues: CASSYLGGGNQPQHF.

The gene calls are TRBV19 and TRBJ1-5; TRBD1 agrees at 8 bases. V was pared by 0 bases and J by 5 bases, with 3 bases of the junction left unmatched. This CDR3 spans 15 amino acids. CDR1 and CDR2 (germline): LNHDA, SQIVND (reference sequence). This CDR3 reads CASSIDPRGHQPQHF. CDR3 DNA: TGTGCCAGTAGTATAGATCCCAGGGGGCATCAGCCCCAGCATTTT.